The 29 T cell receptor beta chains given below trace back to one sample, sequenced in a study of OX40 agonist ivuxolimab in advanced cancers. Library preparation employed the immunoSEQ multiplex PCR assay. Drawn from immuneACCESS, this table holds only the in-frame rearrangements with V and J called that TCRdb kept. Clones are partly lost; checked studies trace under half to an unresolved V gene and leave the rest unexplained. This sample gives about 96,000 clones in total; about 90% of them show up just once. Roughly 1.5% of the sample is taken by the ten largest. The source was CD4+ or CD8+ T cells sorted from blood, collected in a trial of the OX40 agonist ivuxolimab. The receptors were sampled from an adult with an advanced solid tumor such as melanoma, head and neck, liver or kidney cancer.

The gene calls are TRBV2 and TRBJ1-3; 10 positions match TRBD1. The CDR3 loop spans 15 amino acids. The germline gives CDR1 SNHLY, CDR2 FYNNEI. Germline trimming cut 5 bases from V and 5 bases from J; bases unmatched to any gene: 6. The CDR3 DNA reads as TGTGCCAGCAGTCTAGACAGGGGGCCGCGAAACACCATATATTTT. It yields the protein CASSLDRGPRNTIYF.

The chain uses TRBV11-2 and TRBJ1-2; D may be TRBD1 (5 bases). V was shortened by 2 bases and J by 7 bases, with 14 bases between the two germline ends. This CDR3 comprises 14 residues. The germline gives CDR1 SGHAT, CDR2 FQNNGV. CDR3 residues: CASSLIGASGGYTF. For the CDR3, the DNA is TGTGCCAGCAGCTTAATTGGGGCATCTGGTGGCTACACCTTC.

The chain is built from TRBV7-2 and TRBJ2-5; 11 positions match TRBD2. The J call may be wrong; the DNA end is better matched by TRBJ2-7. There are 15 residues in the CDR3. The germline V gene has CDR1 SGHTA and CDR2 FQGNSA. The CDR3 DNA sequence: TGTGCCAGCAGCTTAGTAGCGGGAGGGGGCTACGAGCAGTACTTC. The encoded protein is CASSLVAGGGYEQYF.

The chain employs TRBV9 and TRBJ1-2; 7 bases line up with TRBD1. The V gene's germline CDR1 is SGDLS and CDR2 YYNGEE. J gave up 8 bases and V 0 bases, and 10 bases lay outside the gene matches. The CDR3 consists of 15 residues. CDR3 nucleotide sequence: TGTGCCAGCAGCGTAGCACCCGACAGGGTAGAAGGCTACACCTTC. The encoded protein is CASSVAPDRVEGYTF.

The gene calls are TRBV5-1 and TRBJ1-1; a possible D gene is TRBD1 (5 bases). The CDR3 length is 14 residues. CDR1 is SGHRS, CDR2 YFSETQ, per germline. V lost 2 bases and J 1 base, leaving 9 bases between the germline ends. The CDR3 loop reads CASSLTGTNTEAFF. CDR3 DNA: TGCGCCAGCAGCTTAACAGGAACGAACACTGAAGCTTTCTTT.

The chain links TRBV6-5 to TRBJ1-5; TRBD1 matches 8 bases. This CDR3 comprises 16 residues. V gave up 4 bases and J gave up 7 bases; unmatched junction bases: 12. The germline gives CDR1 MNHEY, CDR2 SVGAGI. In DNA form, the CDR3 reads TGTGCCAGCAGTTCCTTGCCCAGGGGGCTCATACAGCCCCAGCATTTT. Its protein is CASSSLPRGLIQPQHF.

The chain joins TRBV6-1 to TRBJ2-5; 8 bases are shared with TRBD1. This CDR3 spans 16 amino acids. V gave up 3 bases and J gave up 2 bases; unmatched junction bases: 8. In germline, CDR1 is MNHNS, CDR2 SASEGT. The CDR3 DNA reads as TGTGCCAGCAGTGAGGGGGACAGGAGCCGACAAGAGACCCAGTACTTC. It codes for CASSEGDRSRQETQYF.

V usage is TRBV15 and J usage is TRBJ2-2; 8 bases agree with TRBD2. There are 15 residues in the CDR3. Trimming removed 1 base from V and 7 bases from J; junction bases left unmatched: 5. The V gene's germline CDR1 is LNHNV and CDR2 YYDKDF (reference sequence). CDR3 protein: CATSRGLAGGGELFF. As DNA, the CDR3 is TGTGCCACCAGCAGAGGGCTAGCGGGCGGCGGGGAGCTGTTTTTT.

V is TRBV28 and J is TRBJ1-2; D may be TRBD1 (5 bases). The CDR3 totals 13 residues. V lost 4 bases and J lost 3, with 9 bases in between. Germline-derived CDR1 and CDR2 are MDHEN and SYDVKM. The CDR3 protein is CASSSGTDYGYTF. The CDR3 nucleotides read TGTGCCAGCAGTTCAGGGACCGACTATGGCTACACCTTC.

The chain has TRBV7-2 and TRBJ2-7, with 12 bases that match TRBD2. V was pared by 1 base and J by 2 bases, with 6 bases of the junction left unmatched. Germline CDR1 SGHTA, CDR2 FQGNSA. CDR3 length: 17 residues. The CDR3 here is CASSLVGLAGGTYEQYF. The CDR3 region has the DNA TGTGCCAGCAGCTTAGTCGGCCTAGCGGGAGGGACCTACGAGCAGTACTTC.

The CDR3 spells CASSRNRGITGANVLTF. For the CDR3, the DNA is TGTGCCAGCAGCCGAAACAGGGGGATAACTGGGGCCAACGTCCTGACTTTC. V and J are TRBV11-1 and TRBJ2-6, with 8 bases that match TRBD1. The CDR3 totals 17 residues. Germline CDR1 reads SGHAT; CDR2 reads FQDESV (reference sequence). Trimming removed 5 bases from V and 2 bases from J; junction bases left unmatched: 8.

This chain connects TRBV5-1 to TRBJ2-1, with TRBD2 identical over 9 bases. The CDR3 totals 15 residues. CDR1 and CDR2 (germline): SGHRS, YFSETQ. J was trimmed by 1 base and V by 7 bases; bases with no gene match: 6. This CDR3 reads CASRLTSGSYNEQFF. CDR3 sequence (DNA): TGCGCCAGCCGACTGACTAGCGGATCCTACAATGAGCAGTTCTTC.

The chain uses TRBV19 and TRBJ2-7, with TRBD2 identical over 7 bases. This CDR3 has 11 amino acids. The V and J ends lost 5 bases and 8 bases, in that order; junction bases with no gene match: 3. Germline-derived CDR1 and CDR2 are LNHDA and SQIVND (reference sequence). The CDR3 nucleotides read TGTGCCAGTAGTGGAGCGGGACAGCAGTACTTC. It specifies CASSGAGQQYF.

J is TRBJ2-3 and V is TRBV7-3, with D possibly being TRBD1 (5 bases). Germline CDR1 reads SGHTA; CDR2 reads FQGTGA. The CDR3 is 15 amino acids. With 2 bases removed from V and 4 bases from J, the gap between germline ends came to 13 bases. CDR3 amino acids: CASSLGAPPADTQYF. The CDR3 bases are TGTGCCAGCAGCTTAGGGGCCCCGCCAGCAGATACGCAGTATTTT. Together with reference TRBV7-3 and TRBJ2-3, the CDR3 gives the full variable domain: GAGVSQTPSNKVTEKGKYVELRCDPISGHTALYWYRQSLGQGPEFLIYFQGTGAADDSGLPNDRFFAVRPEGSVSTLKIQRTERGDSAVYLCASSLGAPPADTQYFGPGTRLTVL.

This chain connects TRBV4-3 to TRBJ2-4; D is perhaps TRBD2 (7 bases). Germline values: CDR1 LGHNA, CDR2 YSLEER. The CDR3 length is 15 residues. The germline V and J ends were trimmed by 1 base and 8 bases, with 15 bases remaining between them. The CDR3 reads CASSQVGGARDIQYF. DNA for the CDR3: TGCGCCAGCAGCCAAGTGGGGGGGGCGAGGGACATTCAGTACTTC.

The gene calls are TRBV10-3 and TRBJ2-7; 13 positions agree with TRBD2. The CDR3 has 16 residues. The germline gives CDR1 ENHRY, CDR2 SYGVKD. Germline trimming cut 2 bases from V and 6 bases from J; bases unmatched to any gene: 7. The CDR3 region has the DNA TGTGCCATCAGTGAGGGGACTAGCGGGAAGGGGGTCGAGCAGTACTTC. Translated, it gives CAISEGTSGKGVEQYF.

The genes are TRBV28 and TRBJ2-1; D is unresolved. Per the germline V gene, CDR1 is MDHEN and CDR2 is SYDVKM. This CDR3 has 12 residues. The V and J ends lost 6 bases and 4 bases respectively, with 7 bases between them. The CDR3 bases are TGTGCCAGCAGCCTCAGTTACAATGAGCAGTTCTTC. It yields the protein CASSLSYNEQFF.

Details on this clone: The DNA is omitted, as the CDR3 cannot be located on it reliably, and the CDR3 follows TCRdb's listing. This chain joins TRBV6-6 and TRBJ2-3; the table's D call, TRBD2, has no DNA check behind it. Germline loops: CDR1 MNHNY, CDR2 SVGAGI (reference sequence). The CDR3 adds up to 16 amino acids, both ends counted. The CDR3 sequence is CASSYRRAGGTDTQYF.

The chain has TRBV7-9 and TRBJ2-2, with 8 bases identical to TRBD1. The CDR3 sequence is 15 residues long. Unmatched junction bases numbered 6, after V lost 6 bases and J lost 3 bases. Germline values: CDR1 SEHNR, CDR2 FQNEAQ (reference sequence). CDR3 nucleotide sequence: TGTGCCAGCAGTCGCAGGGGGCCCGACACCGGGGAGCTGTTTTTT. Its translation: CASSRRGPDTGELFF.

The DNA of the CDR3 is TGTGCCAGCAGCGTAGGCGGAGGTAACGGAAACATTCAGTACTTC. Protein product: CASSVGGGNGNIQYF. This chain links TRBV9 with TRBJ2-4, with D possibly matching TRBD2 (5 bases). CDR1 is SGDLS and CDR2 is YYNGEE in the germline V gene. With 0 bases removed from V and 6 bases from J, the gap between germline ends came to 13 bases. The CDR3 runs to 15 residues.

The chain links TRBV7-6 to TRBJ2-2; no firm D call. Germline CDR1 SGHVS, CDR2 FNYEAQ. This CDR3 has 16 residues. V lost 0 bases, J lost 4 bases, and 12 bases lay in between. The CDR3 loop is CASSLAVSGSTGELFF. The CDR3 DNA follows: TGTGCCAGCAGCTTAGCGGTCTCAGGTAGCACCGGGGAGCTGTTTTTT.

The chain has TRBV19 and TRBJ2-2; D may be TRBD2 (6 bases). This CDR3 has 15 amino acids. With 6 bases removed from V and 7 bases from J, the gap between germline ends came to 18 bases. Per the germline V gene, CDR1 is LNHDA and CDR2 is SQIVND (reference sequence). CDR3 in DNA: TGTGCCAGTAGCCGAAGGAGGGGCCAGGGCGGGGAGCTGTTTTTT. Amino acid sequence: CASSRRRGQGGELFF.

The chain couples TRBV7-2 to TRBJ2-2; 8 bases agree with TRBD1. Trimming took 1 base from V and 7 from J; bases not matched to a gene: 8. The CDR3 totals 16 residues. Per the germline V gene, CDR1 is SGHTA and CDR2 is FQGNSA. CDR3 DNA sequence: TGTGCCAGCAGCTTAGACGGCACAGGGGGTAGCGGGGAGCTGTTTTTT. It specifies CASSLDGTGGSGELFF.

The rearrangement uses TRBV19 and TRBJ2-7, with 8 bases fitting TRBD2. The CDR3 contains 15 residues. Germline V lookup: CDR1 LNHDA, CDR2 SQIVND (reference sequence). Germline trimming cut 5 bases from V and 6 bases from J; bases unmatched to any gene: 12. CDR3 DNA: TGTGCCAGTAGTTCCTCCGGACTAGCCAGGGCCGAGCAGTACTTC. This encodes CASSSSGLARAEQYF.

The rearrangement links TRBV25-1 to TRBJ2-2; no clear D gene. The CDR3 extends over 14 amino acids. V dropped 4 bases and J dropped 6 bases, with 12 bases sitting between them. Germline V gene lookup returns CDR1 MGHDK and CDR2 SYGVNS. The DNA of the CDR3 is TGTGCCAGCAGTGGCTTGCGAGGCCCCGGGGAGCTGTTTTTT. It encodes CASSGLRGPGELFF.

The rearrangement joins TRBV30 to TRBJ2-3; D is unresolved. Germline V gene lookup returns CDR1 GTSNPN and CDR2 SVGIG (reference sequence). Deletions cut 2 bases from V and 2 bases from J, with 5 bases between. CDR3 size: 12 residues. In DNA form, the CDR3 reads TGTGCCTGGAGTCCCAACACAGATACGCAGTATTTT. Protein sequence: CAWSPNTDTQYF.

The chain has TRBV19 and TRBJ1-5, with 7 bases matching TRBD1. The germline V gene has CDR1 LNHDA and CDR2 SQIVND (reference sequence). The V and J ends lost 3 bases and 0 bases, in that order; junction bases with no gene match: 11. This CDR3 is built from 18 residues. This CDR3 reads CASSMSNLGQPSNQPQHF. The CDR3 DNA follows: TGTGCCAGTAGTATGAGTAACTTGGGACAGCCTAGCAATCAGCCCCAGCATTTT.

The sample holds one count of this clone. The rearrangement joins TRBV4-3 to TRBJ2-3; D may be TRBD2 (6 bases). The CDR3 length is 15 residues. Germline V gene data show CDR1 as LGHNA and CDR2 as YSLEER. Trimming pared 4 bases from V and 6 bases from J, leaving 17 bases between. The CDR3 region has the DNA TGCGCCAGCAGCCGGGGACTGGGGTCCGGGGATACGCAGTATTTT. Translation gives CASSRGLGSGDTQYF.

This chain connects TRBV19 to TRBJ1-2; D remains ambiguous. The V end lost 1 base, the J end lost 2 bases, and 5 bases lay between the germline ends. Germline V lookup: CDR1 LNHDA, CDR2 SQIVND (reference sequence). The CDR3 covers 13 residues. The CDR3 nucleotides are TGTGCCAGTAGTATAGCCAGGAACTATGGCTACACCTTC. Translation: CASSIARNYGYTF. The full variable domain, in which reference TRBV19 and TRBJ1-2 provide the parts outside the CDR3, is DGGITQSPKYLFRKEGQNVTLSCEQNLNHDAMYWYRQDPGQGLRLIYYSQIVNDFQKGDIAEGYSVSREKKESFPLTVTSAQKNPTAFYLCASSIARNYGYTFGSGTRLTVV.